This passage covers 10 T cell receptor beta chains from one sample sequenced in a study of cytomegalovirus exposure and HLA in healthy donors. The data were produced by immunoSEQ multiplex PCR, yet TCRdb's version contains in-frame clones alone and is incomplete. The sample contains roughly 65,000 clones, roughly 92% of which appear only once. The sample taken for sequencing was PBMCs. The receptors derive from a man between 18 and 35 years old in good health and CMV-seropositive.

The genes are TRBV6-5 and TRBJ1-5, with D possibly matching TRBD1 (5 bases). The germline V gene has CDR1 MNHEY and CDR2 SVGAGI. V was clipped by 2 bases and J by 1 base, with 9 bases between them. The CDR3 runs to 15 residues. The chain's CDR3 is CASSYRGSSNQPQHF. The CDR3 DNA reads TGTGCCAGCAGTTACAGGGGAAGCAGCAATCAGCCCCAGCATTTT.

The V call is TRBV18, the J call TRBJ2-1; 7 bases match TRBD1. The length of the CDR3 is 15 residues. The germline gives CDR1 KGHSH, CDR2 LQKENI. V trimming: 4 bases; J trimming: 3 bases; junction bases outside the gene matches: 6. As DNA, the CDR3 is TGTGCCAGCTCACTCGACAGGGAGAGCTACAATGAGCAGTTCTTC. Translating it yields CASSLDRESYNEQFF.

CDR3: CASSRSFDEQFF. DNA for the CDR3: TGTGCCAGCAGCCGTTCCTTCGATGAGCAGTTCTTC. The chain combines TRBV9 with TRBJ2-1; D is uncertain. The CDR3 loop spans 12 amino acids. The germline V gene encodes CDR1 SGDLS and CDR2 YYNGEE. Trimming cost V 4 bases and J 8 bases, with 10 bases left between them.

Here the CDR3 reads CASSAHRDSEQFF. The CDR3 region has the DNA TGTGCCAGTAGTGCGCACCGGGACAGTGAGCAGTTCTTC. The gene calls are TRBV19 and TRBJ2-1, with 7 bases identical to TRBD1. CDR3 length: 13 residues. Germline V CDR1 and CDR2: LNHDA, SQIVND (reference sequence). The V and J ends lost 5 bases and 9 bases, in that order; junction bases with no gene match: 7.

This chain uses TRBV9 with TRBJ2-3; 9 bases are a match to TRBD2. The CDR3 is 17 residues long. Germline V lookup: CDR1 SGDLS, CDR2 YYNGEE. J gave up 4 bases and V 0 bases, and 9 bases lay outside the gene matches. The CDR3 reads CASSVEGGRALSDTQYF. The DNA of the CDR3 is TGTGCCAGCAGCGTAGAGGGCGGGAGGGCCTTGTCAGATACGCAGTATTTT. Full variable domain (missing parts from reference TRBV9 and TRBJ2-3): DSGVTQTPKHLITATGQRVTLRCSPRSGDLSVYWYQQSLDQGLQFLIQYYNGEERAKGNILERFSAQQFPDLHSELNLSSLELGDSALYFCASSVEGGRALSDTQYFGPGTRLTVL.

This rearrangement joins TRBV6-1 to TRBJ2-1; possible D gene TRBD1, 7 bases. CDR3 length equals 14 residues. CDR1 and CDR2 (germline): MNHNS, SASEGT. V was shortened by 6 bases and J by 5 bases, with 14 bases between the two germline ends. The CDR3 is CASSGGQFHNEQFF. The DNA of the CDR3 is TGTGCCAGCAGCGGGGGACAGTTCCACAATGAGCAGTTCTTC.

V and J are TRBV27 and TRBJ2-5, with D unresolved. Germline CDR1 is MNHEY and CDR2 is SMNVEV (reference sequence). V lost 3 bases to trimming and J lost 4 bases, with 3 bases between them. The CDR3 sequence is 11 residues long. The CDR3 protein is CASSFRETQYF. Written as DNA, the CDR3 is TGTGCCAGCAGTTTCAGAGAGACCCAGTACTTC.

V usage is TRBV6-5 and J usage is TRBJ2-3; TRBD1 matches 7 bases. The CDR3 length is 14 residues. The trim removed 2 bases at V and 1 base at J, leaving 0 bases unmatched. Per the germline V gene, CDR1 is MNHEY and CDR2 is SVGAGI. CDR3: CASSYGTGTDTQYF. The CDR3 coding sequence is TGTGCCAGCAGTTACGGGACAGGCACAGATACGCAGTATTTT.

The V gene is TRBV9, the J gene TRBJ2-2; 10 bases map to TRBD1. The V segment lost 2 bases and the J segment 3 bases; nucleotides outside the gene matches: 13. The germline V gene has CDR1 SGDLS and CDR2 YYNGEE. The CDR3 runs to 19 residues. In DNA form, the CDR3 reads TGTGCCAGCAGCGTCGAAATTCCGGGACAGGGGATGGACACCGGGGAGCTGTTTTTT. Protein sequence: CASSVEIPGQGMDTGELFF.

V gene TRBV27 combines with J gene TRBJ1-5, with 8 bases identical to TRBD1. The junction had 6 bases not matched to a gene; V was cut back by 5 bases and J by 0 bases. The CDR3 is 16 residues long. The germline CDR1 and CDR2 sequences are MNHEY and SMNVEV (reference sequence). CDR3: CASSRGTGNSNQPQHF. As DNA, the CDR3 is TGTGCCAGCAGTAGGGGGACAGGTAATAGCAATCAGCCCCAGCATTTT.